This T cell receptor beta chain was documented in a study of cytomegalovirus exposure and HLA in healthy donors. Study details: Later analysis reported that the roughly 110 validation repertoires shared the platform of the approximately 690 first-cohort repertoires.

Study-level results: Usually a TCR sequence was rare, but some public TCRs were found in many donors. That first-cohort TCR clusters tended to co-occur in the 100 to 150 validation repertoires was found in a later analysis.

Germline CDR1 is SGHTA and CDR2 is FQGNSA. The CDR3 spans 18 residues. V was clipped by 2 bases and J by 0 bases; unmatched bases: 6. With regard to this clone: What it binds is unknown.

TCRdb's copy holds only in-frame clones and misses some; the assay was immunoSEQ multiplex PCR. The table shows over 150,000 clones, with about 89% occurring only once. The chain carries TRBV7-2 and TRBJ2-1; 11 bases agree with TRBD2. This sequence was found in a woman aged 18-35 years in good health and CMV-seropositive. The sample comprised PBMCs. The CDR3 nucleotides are TGTGCCAGCAGCTTACTAGCGGGGGGTCCACCCTCCTACAATGAGCAGTTCTTC. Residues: CASSLLAGGPPSYNEQFF.